The 8 T cell receptor beta chains given below trace back to one sample, sequenced in a study of blood T cells in healthy people across ages. Then a second PCR, running roughly 6 to 12 cycles, was carried out with a sample-barcoded 5' primer and a J-beta primer mix. TCRdb independently ran MiXCR on the 5' RACE reads; one entry per CDR3 protein. Among around 1.5 million distinct CDR3 sequences, 55% to 75% were seen once, and the ten largest hold 6.7%. Sample: blood. The receptors here all came from a man younger than 35 in good health.

This sequence joins TRBV28 and TRBJ2-4; 7 bases are shared with TRBD2. With the DNA end fitting TRBJ2-7 better, the J assignment may be wrong. The CDR3 is made up of 13 amino acids. Germline V gene sequence: CDR1 MDHEN, CDR2 SYDVKM. For the CDR3, the DNA is TGTGCCAGCGGGAGGGGAGATATAATCGAGCAGTACTTC. Protein product: CASGRGDIIEQYF.

The gene calls are TRBV4-1 and TRBJ2-6, with D perhaps TRBD1 (5 bases). V shed 0 bases and J shed 0 bases, with 9 bases lying between them. CDR3 length equals 17 residues. Germline CDR1 and CDR2: MGHRA and YSYEKL. In DNA, the CDR3 is TGCGCCAGCAGCCAAGATACAGGCCGCTCTGGGGCCAACGTCCTGACTTTC. Translated: CASSQDTGRSGANVLTF.

This clonotype was observed a few times. CDR3 in DNA: TGTGCCAGCACCCCGGGACAGGGGAGAACGCAGTATTTT. Residues: CASTPGQGRTQYF. The rearrangement links TRBV3-1 to TRBJ2-3; 10 positions match TRBD1. There are 13 residues in the CDR3. The ends lost 7 bases at V and 9 bases at J; junction bases unmatched: 7. The germline gives CDR1 LGHDT, CDR2 YNNKEL (reference sequence).

This chain joins TRBV4-2 and TRBJ1-2; a weak D match, TRBD1 (6 bases). Germline V lookup: CDR1 LGHNA, CDR2 YNFKEQ. V was shortened by 0 bases and J by 4 bases, with 12 bases between the two germline ends. This CDR3 spans 15 amino acids. The CDR3 loop reads CASSQDKGTIYGYTF. Written as DNA, the CDR3 is TGTGCCAGCAGCCAAGATAAGGGGACAATCTATGGCTACACCTTC.

In this sample, this clonotype turned up a few times. The V call is TRBV6-2 or TRBV6-3, the J call TRBJ2-1, with no clear D. This CDR3 is 13 amino acids long. Trimming removed 2 bases from V and 12 bases from J, with 14 bases in between. From germline, CDR1 is MNHEY and CDR2 SVGEGT. CDR3 DNA sequence: TGTGCCAGCAGTTACGCACCACCGTTGGGGCAGTTCTTC. This codes for CASSYAPPLGQFF.

This clonotype was observed a handful of times. The chain joins TRBV12-3 or TRBV12-4 to TRBJ2-5; D gene ambiguous. V dropped 3 bases and J dropped 3 bases, with 11 bases sitting between them. This CDR3 has 14 amino acids. CDR3: CASSFSAREETQYF. CDR3 bases: TGTGCCAGCAGTTTCAGTGCAAGGGAAGAGACCCAGTACTTC.

The V and J genes are TRBV20-1 and TRBJ1-1; D possibly corresponds to TRBD1 (5 bases). Germline-derived CDR1 and CDR2 are DFQATT and SNEGSKA (reference sequence). This CDR3 has 13 amino acids. The CDR3 loop reads CSATLGGDTEAFF. In nucleotides, the CDR3 is TGCAGCGCCACCCTGGGGGGAGACACTGAAGCTTTCTTT.

This clonotype has ten or more counts. This sequence joins TRBV20-1 and TRBJ2-7, with 8 bases lining up with TRBD1. The germline V gene encodes CDR1 DFQATT and CDR2 SNEGSKA (reference sequence). J lost 7 bases, V lost 3 bases, and 8 bases had no gene match. CDR3 size: 13 residues. CDR3 protein: CSASSRGLGEQYF. The CDR3 DNA reads TGCAGTGCTAGTTCCAGGGGGCTCGGTGAGCAGTACTTC.